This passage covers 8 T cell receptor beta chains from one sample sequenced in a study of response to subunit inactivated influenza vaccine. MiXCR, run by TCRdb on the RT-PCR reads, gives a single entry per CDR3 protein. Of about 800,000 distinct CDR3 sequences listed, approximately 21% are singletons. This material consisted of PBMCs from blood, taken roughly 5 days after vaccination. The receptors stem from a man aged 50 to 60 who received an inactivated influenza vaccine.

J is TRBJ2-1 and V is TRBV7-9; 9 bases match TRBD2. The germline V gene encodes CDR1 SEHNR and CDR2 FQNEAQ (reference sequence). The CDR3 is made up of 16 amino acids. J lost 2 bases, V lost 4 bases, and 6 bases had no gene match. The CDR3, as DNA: TGTGCCAGCAGCTCTCTGACTAGCGGACCCTACAATGAGCAGTTCTTC. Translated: CASSSLTSGPYNEQFF.

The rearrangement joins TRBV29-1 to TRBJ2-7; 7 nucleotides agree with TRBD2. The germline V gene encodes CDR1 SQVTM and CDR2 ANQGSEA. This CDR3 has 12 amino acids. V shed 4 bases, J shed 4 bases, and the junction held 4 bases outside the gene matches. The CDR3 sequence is CSVARGEYEQYF. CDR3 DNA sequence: TGCAGCGTTGCCCGGGGGGAATACGAGCAGTACTTC.

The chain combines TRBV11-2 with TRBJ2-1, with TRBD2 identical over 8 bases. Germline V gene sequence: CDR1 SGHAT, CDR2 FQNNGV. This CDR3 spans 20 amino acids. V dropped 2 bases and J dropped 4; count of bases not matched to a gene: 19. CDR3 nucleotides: TGTGCCAGCAGCTTAATACTAGCGGACTCAGAAAGGAGTGAGTACAATGAGCAGTTCTTC. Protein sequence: CASSLILADSERSEYNEQFF.

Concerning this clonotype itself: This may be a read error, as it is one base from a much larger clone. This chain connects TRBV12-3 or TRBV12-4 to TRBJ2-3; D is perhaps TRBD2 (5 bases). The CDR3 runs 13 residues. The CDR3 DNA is TGTGCCAGCCGTTTAGGCGGGTACGATACGCAGTATTTT. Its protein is CASRLGGYDTQYF.

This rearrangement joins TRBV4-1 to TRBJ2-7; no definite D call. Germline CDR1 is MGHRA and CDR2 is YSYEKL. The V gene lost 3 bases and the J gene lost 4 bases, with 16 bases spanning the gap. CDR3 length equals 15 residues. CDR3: CASSHNPQLSYEQYF. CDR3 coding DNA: TGCGCCAGCAGCCACAACCCACAATTATCTTACGAGCAGTACTTC.

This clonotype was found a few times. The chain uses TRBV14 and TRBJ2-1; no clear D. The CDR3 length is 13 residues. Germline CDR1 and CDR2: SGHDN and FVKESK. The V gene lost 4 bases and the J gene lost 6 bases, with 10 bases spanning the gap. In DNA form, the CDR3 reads TGTGCCAGCAGCCCCCTATCGGGCAATGAGCAGTTCTTC. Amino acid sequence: CASSPLSGNEQFF.

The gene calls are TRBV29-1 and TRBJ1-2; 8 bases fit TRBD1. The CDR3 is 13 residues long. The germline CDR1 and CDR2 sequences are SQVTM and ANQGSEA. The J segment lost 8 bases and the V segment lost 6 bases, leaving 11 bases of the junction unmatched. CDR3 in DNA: TGCAGCGTCCTCCGGGACAGGTCTAGGGGCTACACCTTC. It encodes CSVLRDRSRGYTF.

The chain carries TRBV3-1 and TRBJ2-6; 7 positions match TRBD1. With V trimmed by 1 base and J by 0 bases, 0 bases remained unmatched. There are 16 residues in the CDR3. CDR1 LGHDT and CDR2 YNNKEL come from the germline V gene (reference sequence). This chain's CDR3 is CASSQGTGSGANVLTF. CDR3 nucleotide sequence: TGTGCCAGCAGCCAAGGGACAGGCTCTGGGGCCAACGTCCTGACTTTC.